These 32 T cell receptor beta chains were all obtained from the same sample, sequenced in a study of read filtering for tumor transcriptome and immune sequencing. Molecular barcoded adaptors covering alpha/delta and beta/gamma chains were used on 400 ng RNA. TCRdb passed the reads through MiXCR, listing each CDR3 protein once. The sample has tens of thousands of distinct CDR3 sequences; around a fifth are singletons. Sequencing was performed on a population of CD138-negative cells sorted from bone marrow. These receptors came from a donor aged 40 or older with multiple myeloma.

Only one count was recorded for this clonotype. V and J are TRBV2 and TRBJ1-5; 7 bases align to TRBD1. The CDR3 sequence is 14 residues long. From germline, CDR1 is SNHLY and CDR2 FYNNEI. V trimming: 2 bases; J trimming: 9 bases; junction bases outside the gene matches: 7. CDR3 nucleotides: TGTGCCAGCAGTGAACAGGGGGGCGGTCGGCCCCAGCATTTT. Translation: CASSEQGGGRPQHF. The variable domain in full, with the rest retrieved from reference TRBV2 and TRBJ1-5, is EPEVTQTPSHQVTQMGQEVILRCVPISNHLYFYWYRQILGQKVEFLVSFYNNEISEKSEIFDDQFSVERPDGSNFTLKIRSTKLEDSAMYFCASSEQGGGRPQHFGDGTRLSIL.

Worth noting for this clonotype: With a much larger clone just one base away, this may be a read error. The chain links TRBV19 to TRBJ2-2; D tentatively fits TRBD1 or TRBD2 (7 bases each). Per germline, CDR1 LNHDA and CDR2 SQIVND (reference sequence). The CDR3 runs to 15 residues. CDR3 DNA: TGTGCCAGCAGGGGGGGATCCGCGAACACCGGGGAGCTGTCTTTT. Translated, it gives CASRGGSANTGELSF.

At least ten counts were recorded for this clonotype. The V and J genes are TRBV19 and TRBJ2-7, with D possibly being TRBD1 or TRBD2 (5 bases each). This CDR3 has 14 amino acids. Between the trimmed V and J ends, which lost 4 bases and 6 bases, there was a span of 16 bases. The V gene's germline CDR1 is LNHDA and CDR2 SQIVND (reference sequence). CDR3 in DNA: TGTGCCAGTAGTACCGGGACGGTCCTACGCGAGCAGTACTTC. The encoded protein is CASSTGTVLREQYF.

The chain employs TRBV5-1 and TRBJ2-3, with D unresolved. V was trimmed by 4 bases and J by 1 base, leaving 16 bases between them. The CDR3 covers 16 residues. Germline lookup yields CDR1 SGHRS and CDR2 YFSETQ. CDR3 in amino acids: CASSPGGNSGTDTQYF. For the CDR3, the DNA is TGCGCCAGCAGCCCGGGTGGTAACAGTGGCACAGATACGCAGTATTTT.

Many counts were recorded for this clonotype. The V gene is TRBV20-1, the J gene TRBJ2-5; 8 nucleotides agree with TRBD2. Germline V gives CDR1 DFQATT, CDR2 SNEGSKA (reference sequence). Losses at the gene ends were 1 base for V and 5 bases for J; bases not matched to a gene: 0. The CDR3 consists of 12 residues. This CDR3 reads CSARGGGETQYF. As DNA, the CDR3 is TGCAGTGCTAGAGGCGGGGGGGAGACCCAGTACTTC.

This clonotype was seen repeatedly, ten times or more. CDR3 loop: CSVATGSHEQYF. Here the CDR3 DNA reads TGCAGCGTCGCCACAGGGTCCCACGAGCAGTACTTC. The chain links TRBV29-1 to TRBJ2-7; the D gene is possibly TRBD1 (6 bases). Germline lookup yields CDR1 SQVTM and CDR2 ANQGSEA. This CDR3 has 12 amino acids. The V gene lost 6 bases and the J gene lost 5 bases, with 14 bases spanning the gap.

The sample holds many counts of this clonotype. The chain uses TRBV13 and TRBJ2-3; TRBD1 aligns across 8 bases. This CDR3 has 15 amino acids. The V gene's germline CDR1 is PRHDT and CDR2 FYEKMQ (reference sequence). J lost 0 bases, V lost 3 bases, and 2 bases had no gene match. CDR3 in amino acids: CASSFGQGSTDTQYF. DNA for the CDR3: TGTGCCAGCAGCTTCGGACAGGGCAGCACAGATACGCAGTATTTT.

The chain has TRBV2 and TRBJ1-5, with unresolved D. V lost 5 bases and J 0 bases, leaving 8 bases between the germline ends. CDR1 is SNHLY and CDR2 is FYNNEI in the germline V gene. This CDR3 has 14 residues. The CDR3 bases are TGTGCCAGCAGTCGCGTGTATAGCAATCAGCCCCAGCATTTT. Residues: CASSRVYSNQPQHF.

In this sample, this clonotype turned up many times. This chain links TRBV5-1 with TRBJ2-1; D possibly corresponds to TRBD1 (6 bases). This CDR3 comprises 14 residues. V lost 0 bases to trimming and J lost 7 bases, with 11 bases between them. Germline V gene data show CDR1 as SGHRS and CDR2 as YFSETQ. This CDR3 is CASSLAGHLNEQFF. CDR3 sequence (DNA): TGCGCCAGCAGCTTGGCGGGACACCTTAATGAGCAGTTCTTC.

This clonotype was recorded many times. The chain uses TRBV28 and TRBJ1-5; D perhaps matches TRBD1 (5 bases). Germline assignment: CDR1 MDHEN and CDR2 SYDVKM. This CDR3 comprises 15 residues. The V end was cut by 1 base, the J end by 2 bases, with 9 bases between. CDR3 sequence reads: CASSLLGPGNQPQHF. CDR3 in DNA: TGTGCCAGCAGTTTATTGGGGCCGGGCAATCAGCCCCAGCATTTT.

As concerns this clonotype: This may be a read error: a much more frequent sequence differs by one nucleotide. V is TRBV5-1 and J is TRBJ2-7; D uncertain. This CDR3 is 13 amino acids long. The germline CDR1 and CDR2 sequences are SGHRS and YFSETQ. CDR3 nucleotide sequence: TGCGCCAGGAGCTTGTCCGGGTCCTACGAGCAGTACTTC. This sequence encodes CARSLSGSYEQYF.

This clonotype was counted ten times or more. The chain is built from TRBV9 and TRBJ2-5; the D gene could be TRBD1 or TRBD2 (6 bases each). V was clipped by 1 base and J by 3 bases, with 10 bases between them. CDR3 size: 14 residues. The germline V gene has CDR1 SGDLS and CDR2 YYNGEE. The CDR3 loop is CASSVRGEEETQYF. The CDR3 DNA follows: TGTGCCAGCAGCGTAAGGGGGGAAGAAGAGACCCAGTACTTC. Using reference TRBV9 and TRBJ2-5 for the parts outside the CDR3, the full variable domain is DSGVTQTPKHLITATGQRVTLRCSPRSGDLSVYWYQQSLDQGLQFLIQYYNGEERAKGNILERFSAQQFPDLHSELNLSSLELGDSALYFCASSVRGEEETQYFGPGTRLLVL.

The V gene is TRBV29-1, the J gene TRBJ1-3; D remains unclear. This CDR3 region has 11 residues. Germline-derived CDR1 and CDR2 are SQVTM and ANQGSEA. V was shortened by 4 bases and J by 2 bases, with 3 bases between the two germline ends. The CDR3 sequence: CSVGTGNTIYF. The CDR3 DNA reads TGCAGCGTTGGAACTGGAAACACCATATATTTT.

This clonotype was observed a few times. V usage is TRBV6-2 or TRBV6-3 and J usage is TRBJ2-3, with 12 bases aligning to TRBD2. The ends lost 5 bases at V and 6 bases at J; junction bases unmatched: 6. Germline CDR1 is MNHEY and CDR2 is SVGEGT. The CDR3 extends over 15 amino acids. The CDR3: CASSNRLAGVDTQYF. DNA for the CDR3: TGTGCCAGCAGTAACCGACTAGCGGGGGTGGATACGCAGTATTTT.

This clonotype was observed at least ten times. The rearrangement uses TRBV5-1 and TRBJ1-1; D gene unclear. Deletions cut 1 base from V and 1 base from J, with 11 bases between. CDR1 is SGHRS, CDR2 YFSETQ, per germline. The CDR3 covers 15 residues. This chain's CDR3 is CASSLYGVGNTEAFF. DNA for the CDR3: TGCGCCAGCAGCTTGTACGGGGTTGGGAACACTGAAGCTTTCTTT. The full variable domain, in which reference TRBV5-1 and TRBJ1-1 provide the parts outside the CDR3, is KAGVTQTPRYLIKTRGQQVTLSCSPISGHRSVSWYQQTPGQGLQFLFEYFSETQRNKGNFPGRFSGRQFSNSRSEMNVSTLELGDSALYLCASSLYGVGNTEAFFGQGTRLTVV.

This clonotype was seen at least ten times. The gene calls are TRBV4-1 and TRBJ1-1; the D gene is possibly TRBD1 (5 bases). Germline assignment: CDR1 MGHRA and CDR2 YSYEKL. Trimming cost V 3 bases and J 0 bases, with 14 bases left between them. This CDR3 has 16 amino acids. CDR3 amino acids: CASSHPPLGVNTEAFF. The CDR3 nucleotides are TGCGCCAGCAGCCACCCCCCTTTAGGGGTGAACACTGAAGCTTTCTTT.

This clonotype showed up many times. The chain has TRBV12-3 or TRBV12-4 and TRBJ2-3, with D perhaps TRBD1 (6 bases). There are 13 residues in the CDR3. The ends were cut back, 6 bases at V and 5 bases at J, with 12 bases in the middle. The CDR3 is CASSQNREDTQYF. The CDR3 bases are TGTGCCAGCAGCCAAAACAGGGAAGATACGCAGTATTTT.

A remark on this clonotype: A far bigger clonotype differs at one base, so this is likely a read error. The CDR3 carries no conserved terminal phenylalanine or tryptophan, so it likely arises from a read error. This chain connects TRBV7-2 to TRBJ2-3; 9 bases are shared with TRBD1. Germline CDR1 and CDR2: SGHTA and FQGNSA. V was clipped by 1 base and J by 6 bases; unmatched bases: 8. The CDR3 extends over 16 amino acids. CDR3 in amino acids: CASSLVPGTGLDTQYS. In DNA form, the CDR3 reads TGTGCCAGCAGCTTAGTGCCCGGGACAGGGTTGGATACGCAGTATTCT.

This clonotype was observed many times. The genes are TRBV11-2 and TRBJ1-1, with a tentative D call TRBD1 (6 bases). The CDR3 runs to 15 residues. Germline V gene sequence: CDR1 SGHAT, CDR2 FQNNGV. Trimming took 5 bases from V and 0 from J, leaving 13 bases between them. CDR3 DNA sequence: TGTGCCAGCAGCCCCCGACAGGACATGAACACTGAAGCTTTCTTT. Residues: CASSPRQDMNTEAFF.

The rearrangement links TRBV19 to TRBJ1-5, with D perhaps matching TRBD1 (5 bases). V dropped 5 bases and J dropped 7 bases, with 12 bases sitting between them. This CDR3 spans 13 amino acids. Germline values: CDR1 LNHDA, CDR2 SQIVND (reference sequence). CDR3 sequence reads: CASSYRGGQPQHF. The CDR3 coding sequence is TGTGCCAGTAGTTATCGGGGCGGCCAGCCCCAGCATTTT.

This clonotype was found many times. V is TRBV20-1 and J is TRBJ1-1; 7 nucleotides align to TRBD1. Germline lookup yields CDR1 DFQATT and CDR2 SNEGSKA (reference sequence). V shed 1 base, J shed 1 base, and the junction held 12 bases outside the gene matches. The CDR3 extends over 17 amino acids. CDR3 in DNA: TGCAGTGCTAGAGTTAAGGCGATCGGGACAGCGAACACTGAAGCTTTCTTT. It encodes CSARVKAIGTANTEAFF.

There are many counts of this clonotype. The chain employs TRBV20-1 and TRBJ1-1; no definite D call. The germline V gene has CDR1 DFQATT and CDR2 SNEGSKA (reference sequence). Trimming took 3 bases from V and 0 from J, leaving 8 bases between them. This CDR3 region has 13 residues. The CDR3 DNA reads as TGCAGTGCTAGGCCCCATGTGAACACTGAAGCTTTCTTT. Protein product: CSARPHVNTEAFF.

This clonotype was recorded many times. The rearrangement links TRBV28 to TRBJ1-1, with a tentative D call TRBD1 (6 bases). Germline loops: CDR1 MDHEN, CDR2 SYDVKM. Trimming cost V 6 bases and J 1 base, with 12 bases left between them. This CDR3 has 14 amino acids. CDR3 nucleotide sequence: TGTGCCAGCAGGGAGACAGGCGGGAACACTGAAGCTTTCTTT. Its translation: CASRETGGNTEAFF.

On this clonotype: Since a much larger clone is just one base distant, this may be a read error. The CDR3, as DNA: TGTGCCAGCGGCTTGGGACGGAGGAACACTGAAGCTTTCTTT. It is translated as CASGLGRRNTEAFF. The chain links TRBV5-6 to TRBJ1-1; D may be TRBD1 (5 bases). Germline V gene sequence: CDR1 SGHDT, CDR2 YYEEEE. This CDR3 region has 14 residues.

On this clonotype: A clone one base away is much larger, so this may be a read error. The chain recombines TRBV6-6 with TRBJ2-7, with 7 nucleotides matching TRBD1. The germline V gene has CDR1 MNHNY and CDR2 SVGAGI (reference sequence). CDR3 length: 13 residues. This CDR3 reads CASRRQGTHEQHF. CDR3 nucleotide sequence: TGTGCCAGCAGGCGACAGGGTACCCACGAGCAGCACTTC.

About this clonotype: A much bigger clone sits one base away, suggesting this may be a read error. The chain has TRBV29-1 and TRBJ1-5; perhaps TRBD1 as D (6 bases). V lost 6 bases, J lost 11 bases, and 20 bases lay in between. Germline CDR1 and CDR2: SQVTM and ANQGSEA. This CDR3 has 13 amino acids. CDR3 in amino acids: CSVKGQTGQTQHF. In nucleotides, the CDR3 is TGCAGCGTGAAAGGACAGACGGGGCAGACCCAGCATTTT. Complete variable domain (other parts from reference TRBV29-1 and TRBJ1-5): SAVISQKPSRDICQRGTSLTIQCQVDSQVTMMFWYRQQPGQSLTLIATANQGSEATYESGFVIDKFPISRPNLTFSTLTVSNMSPEDSSIYLCSVKGQTGQTQHFGDGTRLSIL.

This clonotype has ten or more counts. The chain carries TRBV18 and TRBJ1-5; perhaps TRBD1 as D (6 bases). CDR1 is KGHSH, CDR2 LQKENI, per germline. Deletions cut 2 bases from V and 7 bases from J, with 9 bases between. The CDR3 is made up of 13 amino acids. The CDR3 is CASSPKQGQPQHF. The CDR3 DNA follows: TGTGCCAGCTCACCAAAGCAGGGGCAGCCCCAGCATTTT.

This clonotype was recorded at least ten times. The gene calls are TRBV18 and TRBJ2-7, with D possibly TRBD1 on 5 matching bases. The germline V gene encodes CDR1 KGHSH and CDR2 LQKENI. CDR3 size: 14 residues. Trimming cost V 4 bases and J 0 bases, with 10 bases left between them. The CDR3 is CASSLSTDSYEQYF. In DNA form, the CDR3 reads TGTGCCAGCTCACTTTCGACAGACTCCTACGAGCAGTACTTC.

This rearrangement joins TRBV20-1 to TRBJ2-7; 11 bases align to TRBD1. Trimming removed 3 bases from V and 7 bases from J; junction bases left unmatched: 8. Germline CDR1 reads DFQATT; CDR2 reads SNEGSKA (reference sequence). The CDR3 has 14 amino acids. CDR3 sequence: CSASSTGTGGEQYF. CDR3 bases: TGCAGTGCTAGCTCAACCGGGACAGGGGGAGAGCAGTACTTC.

The CDR3: CASSPNTGREQYF. CDR3 sequence (DNA): TGTGCCAGCTCACCAAATACAGGGCGCGAGCAGTACTTC. V is TRBV18 and J is TRBJ2-7; D perhaps matches TRBD1 (6 bases). From germline, CDR1 is KGHSH and CDR2 LQKENI. V lost 2 bases, J lost 6 bases, and 11 bases lay in between. The CDR3 runs 13 residues.

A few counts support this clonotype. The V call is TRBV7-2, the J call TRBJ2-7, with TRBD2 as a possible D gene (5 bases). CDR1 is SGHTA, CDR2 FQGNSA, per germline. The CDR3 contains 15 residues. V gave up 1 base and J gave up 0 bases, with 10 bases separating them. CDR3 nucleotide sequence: TGTGCCAGCAGCTTAGGAGCGGACCTCTCCTACGAGCAGTACTTC. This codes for CASSLGADLSYEQYF.

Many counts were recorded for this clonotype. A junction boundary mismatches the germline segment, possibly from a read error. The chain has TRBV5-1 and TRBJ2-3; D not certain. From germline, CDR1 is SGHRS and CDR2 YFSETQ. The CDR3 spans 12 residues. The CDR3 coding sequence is TGTGCCAGCAGCCCCCTGGGAGATACGCAGTATTTT. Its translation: CASSPLGDTQYF.